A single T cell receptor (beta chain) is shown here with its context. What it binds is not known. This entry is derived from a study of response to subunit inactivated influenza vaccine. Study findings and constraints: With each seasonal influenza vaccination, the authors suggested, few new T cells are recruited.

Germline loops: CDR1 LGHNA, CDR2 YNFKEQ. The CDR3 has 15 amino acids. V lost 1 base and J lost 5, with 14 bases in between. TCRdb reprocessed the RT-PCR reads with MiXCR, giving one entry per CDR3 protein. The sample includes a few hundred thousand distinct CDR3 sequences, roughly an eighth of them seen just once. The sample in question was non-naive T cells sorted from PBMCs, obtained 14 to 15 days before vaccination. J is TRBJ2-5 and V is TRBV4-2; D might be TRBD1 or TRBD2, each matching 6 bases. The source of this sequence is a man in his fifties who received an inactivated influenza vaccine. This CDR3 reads CASSQGLGGGETQYF. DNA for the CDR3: TGTGCCAGCAGCCAAGGACTAGGGGGTGGCGAGACCCAGTACTTC.